This T cell receptor (beta chain) was captured in a study of prognosis after radiotherapy for stage I lung cancer. Without prior chemotherapy, radiotherapy or other malignancies, every patient was node-negative by CT and PET/CT. V gave up 1 base and J gave up 2 bases; unmatched junction bases: 3. The CDR3 length is 15 residues. Germline V gene lookup returns CDR1 MNHNS and CDR2 SASEGT. Amplification of TCR beta CDR3 from genomic DNA used two-round multiplex PCR. Every TRBV and TRBJ gene had its own specific primer in first-round PCR. MiXCR was run by TCRdb on the multiplex PCR reads, yielding one entry per CDR3 protein. The sample shows about 31,000 distinct CDR3 sequences, 42% of them seen only once.

The chain is built from TRBV6-1 and TRBJ2-3; the match to TRBD1 covers 7 bases. The input for sequencing was PBMCs, taken before or after stereotactic body radiation therapy (not recorded which). The receptor comes from a donor aged 50 or older with non-small cell lung cancer. The CDR3 sequence: CASSEGGQTTDTQYF. CDR3 DNA sequence: TGTGCCAGCAGTGAAGGGGGACAGACCACAGATACGCAGTATTTT.